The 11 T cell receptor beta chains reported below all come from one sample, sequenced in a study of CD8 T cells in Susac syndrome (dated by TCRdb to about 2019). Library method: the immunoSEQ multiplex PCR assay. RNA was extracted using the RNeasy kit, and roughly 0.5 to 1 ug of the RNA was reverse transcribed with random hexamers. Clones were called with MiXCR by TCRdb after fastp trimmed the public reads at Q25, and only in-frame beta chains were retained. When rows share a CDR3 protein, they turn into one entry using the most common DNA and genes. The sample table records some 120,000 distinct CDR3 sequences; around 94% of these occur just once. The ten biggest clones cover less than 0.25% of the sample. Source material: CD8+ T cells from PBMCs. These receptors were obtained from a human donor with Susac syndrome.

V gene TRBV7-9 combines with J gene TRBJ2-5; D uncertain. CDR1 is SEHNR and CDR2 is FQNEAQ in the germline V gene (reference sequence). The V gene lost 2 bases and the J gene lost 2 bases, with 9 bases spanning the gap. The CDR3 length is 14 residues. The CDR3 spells CASSLKGQQETQYF. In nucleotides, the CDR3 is TGTGCCAGCAGCTTAAAGGGCCAGCAAGAGACCCAGTACTTC.

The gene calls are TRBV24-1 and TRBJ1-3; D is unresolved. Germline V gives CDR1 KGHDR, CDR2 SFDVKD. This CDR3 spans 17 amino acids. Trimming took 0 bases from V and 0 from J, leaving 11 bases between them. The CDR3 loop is CATSDLLDHRSGNTIYF. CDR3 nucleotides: TGTGCCACCAGTGATTTGCTCGATCACCGCTCTGGAAACACCATATATTTT.

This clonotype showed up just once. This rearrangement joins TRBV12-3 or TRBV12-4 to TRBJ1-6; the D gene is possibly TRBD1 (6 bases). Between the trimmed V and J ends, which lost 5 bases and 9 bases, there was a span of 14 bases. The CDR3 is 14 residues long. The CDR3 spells CASSDTGSSSPLHF. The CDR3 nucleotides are TGTGCCAGCAGTGATACAGGGAGTAGTTCACCCCTCCACTTT.

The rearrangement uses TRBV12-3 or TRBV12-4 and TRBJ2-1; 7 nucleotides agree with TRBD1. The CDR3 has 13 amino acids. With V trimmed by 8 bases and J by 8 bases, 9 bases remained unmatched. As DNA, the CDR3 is TGTGCCAGCTGCGACAGGGTCAGCCATGAGCAGTTCTTC. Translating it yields CASCDRVSHEQFF.

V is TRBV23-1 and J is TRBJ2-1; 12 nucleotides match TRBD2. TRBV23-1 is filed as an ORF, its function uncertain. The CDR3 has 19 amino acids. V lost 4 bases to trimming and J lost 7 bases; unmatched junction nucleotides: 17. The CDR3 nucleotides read TGCGCCAGCAGTCCCCCTAGCGGGAGGGCCTTCGTTTTTTGGAATGAGCAGTTCTTC. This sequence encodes CASSPPSGRAFVFWNEQFF.

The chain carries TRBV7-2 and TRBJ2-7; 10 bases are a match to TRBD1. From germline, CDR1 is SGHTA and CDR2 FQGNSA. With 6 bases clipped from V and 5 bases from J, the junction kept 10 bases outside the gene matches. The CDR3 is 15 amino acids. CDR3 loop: CASSGGDRGIHEQYF. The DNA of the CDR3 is TGTGCCAGCAGTGGGGGGGACAGGGGTATCCACGAGCAGTACTTC. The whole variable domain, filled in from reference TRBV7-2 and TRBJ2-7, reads GAGVSQSPSNKVTEKGKDVELRCDPISGHTALYWYRQSLGQGLEFLIYFQGNSAPDKSGLPSDRFSAERTGGSVSTLTIQRTQQEDSAVYLCASSGGDRGIHEQYFGPGTRLTVT.

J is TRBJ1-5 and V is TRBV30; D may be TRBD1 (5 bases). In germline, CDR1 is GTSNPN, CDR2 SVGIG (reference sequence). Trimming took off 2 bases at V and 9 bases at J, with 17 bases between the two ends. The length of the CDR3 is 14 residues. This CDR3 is CAWSQGAGLGPQHF. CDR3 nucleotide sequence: TGTGCCTGGAGTCAAGGGGCCGGTTTGGGGCCCCAGCATTTT.

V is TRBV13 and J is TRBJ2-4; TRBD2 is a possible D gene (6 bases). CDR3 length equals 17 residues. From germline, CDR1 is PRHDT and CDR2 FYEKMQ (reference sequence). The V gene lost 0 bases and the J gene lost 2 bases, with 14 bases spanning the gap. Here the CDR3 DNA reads TGTGCCAGCAGCTTAGGCCTGGGCGGGGCTCCCAAAAACATTCAGTACTTC. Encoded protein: CASSLGLGGAPKNIQYF.

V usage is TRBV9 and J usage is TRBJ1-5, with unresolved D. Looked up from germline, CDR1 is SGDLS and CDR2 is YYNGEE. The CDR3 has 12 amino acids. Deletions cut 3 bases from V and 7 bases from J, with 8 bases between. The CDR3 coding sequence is TGTGCCAGCAGCGCATCCGGGCAGCCCCAGCATTTT. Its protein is CASSASGQPQHF.

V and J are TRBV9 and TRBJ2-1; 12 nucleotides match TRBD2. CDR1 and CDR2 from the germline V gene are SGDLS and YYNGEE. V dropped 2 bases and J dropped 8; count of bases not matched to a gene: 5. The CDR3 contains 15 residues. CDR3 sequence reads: CASSVWTSGIDEQFF. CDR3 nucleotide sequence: TGTGCCAGCAGCGTTTGGACTAGCGGGATAGATGAGCAGTTCTTC. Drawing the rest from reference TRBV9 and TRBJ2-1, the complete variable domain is DSGVTQTPKHLITATGQRVTLRCSPRSGDLSVYWYQQSLDQGLQFLIQYYNGEERAKGNILERFSAQQFPDLHSELNLSSLELGDSALYFCASSVWTSGIDEQFFGPGTRLTVL.

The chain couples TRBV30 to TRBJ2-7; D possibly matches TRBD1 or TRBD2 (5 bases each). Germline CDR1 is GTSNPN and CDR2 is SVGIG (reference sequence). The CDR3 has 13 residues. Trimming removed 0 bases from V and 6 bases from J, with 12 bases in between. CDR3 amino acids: CAWSVIRESEQYF. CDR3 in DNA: TGTGCCTGGAGTGTTATCAGGGAGTCCGAGCAGTACTTC. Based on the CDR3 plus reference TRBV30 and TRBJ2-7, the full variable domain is SQTIHQWPATLVQPVGSPLSLECTVEGTSNPNLYWYRQAAGRGLQLLFYSVGIGQISSEVPQNLSASRPQDRQFILSSKKLLLSDSGFYLCAWSVIRESEQYFGPGTRLTVT.